A selection of T cell receptor beta chains follows, all from one sample in a study of shared clonotypes between healthy human individuals. Repertoires were generated with immunoSEQ multiplex PCR, while TCRdb's copy carries only in-frame clones and drops some. The table includes some 2,500,000 clones, 85% to 95% detected once. The sample consisted of naive CD4+ T cells from PBMCs. The receptor set was obtained from a young man in good health. Some clones in this sample may be carry-over from other donors' samples. CDR3s include the opening cysteine and the closing phenylalanine or tryptophan. The D gene is left open where the match is weak. Clone sizes are given selectively: once, few, many, or a class where the clone is expanded.

clone_size: -
v_call: TRBV11-2
j_call: TRBJ2-3
d_call: -
cdr3_nt: TGTGCCAGCAGCTTCCCCGGGGCAGATACGCAGTATTTT
cdr3_aa: CASSFPGADTQYF

clone_size: once
v_call: TRBV5-1
j_call: TRBJ2-7
d_call: TRBD1
cdr3_nt: TGCGCCAGCAGACTTGATCCGTCCCGAACAGGGACAGGGTCCTACGAGCAGTACTTC
cdr3_aa: CASRLDPSRTGTGSYEQYF

clone_size: -
v_call: TRBV30
j_call: TRBJ2-7
d_call: TRBD1
cdr3_nt: TGTGCCTGGAGTGTAACAGGGGGCTACGAGCAGTACTTC
cdr3_aa: CAWSVTGGYEQYF

clone_size: -
v_call: TRBV7-9
j_call: TRBJ1-4
d_call: -
cdr3_nt: TGTGCCAGCAGCTTGACGAATAATGAAAAACTGTTTTTT
cdr3_aa: CASSLTNNEKLFF

clone_size: -
v_call: TRBV7-6
j_call: TRBJ1-3
d_call: -
cdr3_nt: TGTGCCAGCAGCTTAGTACGGGGTTCCTCTGGAAACACCATATATTTT
cdr3_aa: CASSLVRGSSGNTIYF

clone_size: -
v_call: TRBV28
j_call: TRBJ2-7
d_call: -
cdr3_nt: TGTGCCAGCAGTCCCTTCCCCTCTCAGCGCCCCTACGAGCAGTACTTC
cdr3_aa: CASSPFPSQRPYEQYF

clone_size: -
v_call: TRBV18
j_call: TRBJ2-3
d_call: -
cdr3_nt: TGTGCCAGCTCAGAGGGTGCAGATACGCAGTATTTT
cdr3_aa: CASSEGADTQYF

clone_size: few
v_call: TRBV14
j_call: TRBJ2-7
d_call: TRBD1
cdr3_nt: TGTGCCAGCAGCCAAGGCAGGGGGCCCTACTACGAGCAGTACTTC
cdr3_aa: CASSQGRGPYYEQYF

clone_size: once
v_call: TRBV7-2
j_call: TRBJ1-5
d_call: -
cdr3_nt: TGTGCCAGCAGCCCTGAGGCAGGGACACAGCCCCAGCATTTT
cdr3_aa: CASSPEAGTQPQHF

clone_size: -
v_call: TRBV18
j_call: TRBJ1-1
d_call: -
cdr3_nt: TGTGCCAGCTCACCACCGCAAGCGGGGGGCGTCTCTGAAGCTTTCTTT
cdr3_aa: CASSPPQAGGVSEAFF

clone_size: -
v_call: TRBV7-2
j_call: TRBJ2-7
d_call: -
cdr3_nt: TGTGCCAGCAGCTTGGCGCGGGTAGCGCGCACCTACGAGCAGTACTTC
cdr3_aa: CASSLARVARTYEQYF

clone_size: -
v_call: TRBV28
j_call: TRBJ1-1
d_call: -
cdr3_nt: TGTGCCAGCAGTTTTAACTCCCTCCCGCGGGGGTTTTTCATAAGCACTGAAGCTTTCTTT
cdr3_aa: CASSFNSLPRGFFISTEAFF

clone_size: -
v_call: TRBV6-5
j_call: TRBJ1-6
d_call: -
cdr3_nt: TGTGCCAGCAGTGGACCCAGTGGGGCTGATTCACCCCTCCACTTT
cdr3_aa: CASSGPSGADSPLHF

clone_size: -
v_call: TRBV5-1
j_call: TRBJ2-5
d_call: TRBD2
cdr3_nt: TGCGCCAGCAGCTTGGCCGTAGCGGGAGGGCCAGGGGAGACCCAGTACTTC
cdr3_aa: CASSLAVAGGPGETQYF

clone_size: -
v_call: TRBV25-1
j_call: TRBJ2-5
d_call: TRBD1
cdr3_nt: TGTGCCAGCAAGGGACAGGGGGAAGAGACCCAGTACTTC
cdr3_aa: CASKGQGEETQYF

clone_size: -
v_call: TRBV2
j_call: TRBJ1-1
d_call: -
cdr3_nt: TGTGCCAGCAGGGGGTCGGTTTTGGACACTGAAGCTTTCTTT
cdr3_aa: CASRGSVLDTEAFF

clone_size: -
v_call: TRBV15
j_call: TRBJ2-3
d_call: -
cdr3_nt: TGTGCCACCAGCAGTGCACTCAGAGATACGCAGTATTTT
cdr3_aa: CATSSALRDTQYF

clone_size: -
v_call: TRBV7-3
j_call: TRBJ2-6
d_call: -
cdr3_nt: TGTGCCAGCAGCTTAACGTCCAGGGCTGGGGCCAACGTCCTGACTTTC
cdr3_aa: CASSLTSRAGANVLTF

clone_size: once
v_call: TRBV7-4
j_call: TRBJ2-3
d_call: TRBD2
cdr3_nt: TGTGCCAGCGAACTCCTGGGGACTAGCGGGAGAACGCAAGCCGCCACAGATACGCAGTATTTT
cdr3_aa: CASELLGTSGRTQAATDTQYF

clone_size: -
v_call: TRBV7-3
j_call: TRBJ1-1
d_call: -
cdr3_nt: TGTGCCAGCAGCTCCGGACAGAGAAACACTGAAGCTTTCTTT
cdr3_aa: CASSSGQRNTEAFF

clone_size: -
v_call: TRBV28
j_call: TRBJ2-7
d_call: TRBD2
cdr3_nt: TGTGCCAGCAGTTCGATGGCGGGGGTACCCTACGAGCAGTACTTC
cdr3_aa: CASSSMAGVPYEQYF

clone_size: -
v_call: TRBV5-1
j_call: TRBJ2-1
d_call: -
cdr3_nt: TGCGCCAGCAGCCACAGCCGAGATGAGCAGTTCTTC
cdr3_aa: CASSHSRDEQFF

clone_size: -
v_call: TRBV28
j_call: TRBJ1-4
d_call: -
cdr3_nt: TGTGCCACCAGGGATTCGACAACTAATGAAAAACTGTTTTTT
cdr3_aa: CATRDSTTNEKLFF

clone_size: -
v_call: TRBV6-1
j_call: TRBJ1-5
d_call: -
cdr3_nt: TGTGCCAGCAGTGAATCGGGGGGAAGCAATCAGCCCCAGCATTTT
cdr3_aa: CASSESGGSNQPQHF

clone_size: -
v_call: TRBV18
j_call: TRBJ2-7
d_call: TRBD1
cdr3_nt: TGTGCCAGCTCACCACCCTGGGGACAGTCCTCCTACGAGCAGTACTTC
cdr3_aa: CASSPPWGQSSYEQYF

clone_size: -
v_call: TRBV7-9
j_call: TRBJ2-5
d_call: TRBD1
cdr3_nt: TGTGCCAGCAGCTCGATGACAGGGGCGGGAGAGACCCAGTACTTC
cdr3_aa: CASSSMTGAGETQYF

clone_size: -
v_call: TRBV7-9
j_call: TRBJ1-2
d_call: TRBD1
cdr3_nt: TGTGCCAGCAGCCATCCGGGACAGCCTGGCTATGGCTACACCTTC
cdr3_aa: CASSHPGQPGYGYTF

clone_size: -
v_call: TRBV28
j_call: TRBJ1-5
d_call: -
cdr3_nt: TGTGCCAGCAGTTTGGACAGAAGCAATCAGCCCCAGCATTTT
cdr3_aa: CASSLDRSNQPQHF

clone_size: -
v_call: TRBV10-2
j_call: TRBJ2-4
d_call: -
cdr3_nt: TGCGCCAGCACCGAGGCTCAGGGCGTAGCCAAAAACATTCAGTACTTC
cdr3_aa: CASTEAQGVAKNIQYF

clone_size: -
v_call: TRBV29-1
j_call: TRBJ2-3
d_call: TRBD2
cdr3_nt: TGCAGCGTTATAGGACTAGCGGCGCGACCAGATACGCAGTATTTT
cdr3_aa: CSVIGLAARPDTQYF

clone_size: -
v_call: TRBV9
j_call: TRBJ2-2
d_call: -
cdr3_nt: TGTGCCAGCAGCCCACCGGACAGAGACACCGGGGAGCTGTTTTTT
cdr3_aa: CASSPPDRDTGELFF

clone_size: -
v_call: TRBV9
j_call: TRBJ2-5
d_call: -
cdr3_nt: TGTGCCAGCAGCGTACCGACCGCCGAGACCCAGTACTTC
cdr3_aa: CASSVPTAETQYF

clone_size: -
v_call: TRBV6-5
j_call: TRBJ2-2
d_call: -
cdr3_nt: TGTGCCAGCAGTTATTCGGGGACCGGGGAGCTGTTTTTT
cdr3_aa: CASSYSGTGELFF

clone_size: -
v_call: TRBV4-2
j_call: TRBJ2-3
d_call: TRBD2
cdr3_nt: TGTGCCAGCAGCCAGCTGAAAACGGGACTAGAAGTGAATACAGATACGCAGTATTTT
cdr3_aa: CASSQLKTGLEVNTDTQYF

clone_size: -
v_call: TRBV15
j_call: TRBJ2-7
d_call: -
cdr3_nt: TGTGCCACCAGCAGAGACAGGCCGAACTCCTACGAGCAGTACTTC
cdr3_aa: CATSRDRPNSYEQYF

clone_size: -
v_call: TRBV28
j_call: TRBJ1-1
d_call: -
cdr3_nt: TGTGCCAGCAGCCCCCTAGACGCACCCGGGATTGAAGCTTTCTTT
cdr3_aa: CASSPLDAPGIEAFF

clone_size: -
v_call: TRBV5-1
j_call: TRBJ1-4
d_call: -
cdr3_nt: TGCGCCAGCAGCCTGGAACCAACAACTAATGAAAAACTGTTTTTT
cdr3_aa: CASSLEPTTNEKLFF

clone_size: once
v_call: TRBV10-3
j_call: TRBJ1-3
d_call: TRBD1
cdr3_nt: TGTGCCATCAGTGGACAGGGGCCCAGCTCTGGAAACACCATATATTTT
cdr3_aa: CAISGQGPSSGNTIYF

clone_size: -
v_call: TRBV28
j_call: TRBJ2-5
d_call: -
cdr3_nt: TGTGCCAGCAGCCGTCTGGGGCGTCAAGAGACCCAGTACTTC
cdr3_aa: CASSRLGRQETQYF

clone_size: -
v_call: TRBV2
j_call: TRBJ2-7
d_call: TRBD2
cdr3_nt: TGTGCCAGCATCGCTAGCGGCAAACGCGAGCAGTACTTC
cdr3_aa: CASIASGKREQYF

clone_size: -
v_call: TRBV11-3
j_call: TRBJ2-3
d_call: -
cdr3_nt: TGTGCCAGCAGCATCGGGCGTACAGATACGCAGTATTTT
cdr3_aa: CASSIGRTDTQYF

clone_size: -
v_call: TRBV7-2
j_call: TRBJ2-7
d_call: -
cdr3_nt: TGTGCCAGCAGAACGGGGCTAGCCTCCTACGAGCAGTACTTC
cdr3_aa: CASRTGLASYEQYF

clone_size: -
v_call: TRBV6-6
j_call: TRBJ2-7
d_call: -
cdr3_nt: TGTGCCAGCAGTTTGACAGGGAGGGAGCAGTACTTC
cdr3_aa: CASSLTGREQYF

clone_size: -
v_call: TRBV19
j_call: TRBJ1-5
d_call: TRBD1
cdr3_nt: TGTGCCACCAGGGGTAGGACAGGGTATATTGATCAGCCCCAGCATTTT
cdr3_aa: CATRGRTGYIDQPQHF

clone_size: -
v_call: TRBV6-1
j_call: TRBJ2-7
d_call: TRBD2
cdr3_nt: TGTGCCAGCAGTGAAGAACCGGGACTAGCGGGAGGACATTACGAGCAGTACTTC
cdr3_aa: CASSEEPGLAGGHYEQYF

clone_size: -
v_call: TRBV19
j_call: TRBJ2-5
d_call: -
cdr3_nt: TGTGCCAGTAGTATCTTAGGTACTACGGGAGTCGGGAAGACCCAGTACTTC
cdr3_aa: CASSILGTTGVGKTQYF

clone_size: -
v_call: TRBV2
j_call: TRBJ1-2
d_call: -
cdr3_nt: TGTGCCAGCAGTGTCGATTTGAATGACTATGGCTACACCTTC
cdr3_aa: CASSVDLNDYGYTF

clone_size: -
v_call: TRBV4-1
j_call: TRBJ2-1
d_call: TRBD2
cdr3_nt: TGCGCCAGCAGCCAAGATTCCGGGAGGGCAAAACCCTACAATGAGCAGTTCTTC
cdr3_aa: CASSQDSGRAKPYNEQFF

clone_size: -
v_call: TRBV5-5
j_call: TRBJ1-5
d_call: -
cdr3_nt: TGTGCCAGCAGCTTGGGACAGATTAGCAATCAGCCCCAGCATTTT
cdr3_aa: CASSLGQISNQPQHF

clone_size: -
v_call: TRBV5-6
j_call: TRBJ2-6
d_call: -
cdr3_nt: TGTGCCAGCAGCTTGTCTCCCTCTGGGGCCAACGTCCTGACTTTC
cdr3_aa: CASSLSPSGANVLTF

clone_size: -
v_call: TRBV18
j_call: TRBJ1-1
d_call: TRBD1
cdr3_nt: TGTGCCAGCTCACCAGGGACAGGGGGTCTCAGGCCGGGCCCTAACACTGAAGCTTTCTTT
cdr3_aa: CASSPGTGGLRPGPNTEAFF

clone_size: -
v_call: TRBV28
j_call: TRBJ2-3
d_call: -
cdr3_nt: TGTGCCAGCCCTCCTCCGGCCTTCAGCACAGATACGCAGTATTTT
cdr3_aa: CASPPPAFSTDTQYF

clone_size: -
v_call: TRBV2
j_call: TRBJ1-2
d_call: -
cdr3_nt: TGTGCCAGCAGTGAAAGTACGGAAATCTATGGCTACACCTTC
cdr3_aa: CASSESTEIYGYTF

clone_size: -
v_call: TRBV18
j_call: TRBJ2-2
d_call: TRBD1
cdr3_nt: TGTGCCAGCTCACCAGTACAGGGGGCAAACACCGGGGAGCTGTTTTTT
cdr3_aa: CASSPVQGANTGELFF

clone_size: -
v_call: TRBV27
j_call: TRBJ1-1
d_call: -
cdr3_nt: TGTGCCAGCAGTCGTAGCTCCCTATTCGATTGGGTCTTT
cdr3_aa: CASSRSSLFDWVF